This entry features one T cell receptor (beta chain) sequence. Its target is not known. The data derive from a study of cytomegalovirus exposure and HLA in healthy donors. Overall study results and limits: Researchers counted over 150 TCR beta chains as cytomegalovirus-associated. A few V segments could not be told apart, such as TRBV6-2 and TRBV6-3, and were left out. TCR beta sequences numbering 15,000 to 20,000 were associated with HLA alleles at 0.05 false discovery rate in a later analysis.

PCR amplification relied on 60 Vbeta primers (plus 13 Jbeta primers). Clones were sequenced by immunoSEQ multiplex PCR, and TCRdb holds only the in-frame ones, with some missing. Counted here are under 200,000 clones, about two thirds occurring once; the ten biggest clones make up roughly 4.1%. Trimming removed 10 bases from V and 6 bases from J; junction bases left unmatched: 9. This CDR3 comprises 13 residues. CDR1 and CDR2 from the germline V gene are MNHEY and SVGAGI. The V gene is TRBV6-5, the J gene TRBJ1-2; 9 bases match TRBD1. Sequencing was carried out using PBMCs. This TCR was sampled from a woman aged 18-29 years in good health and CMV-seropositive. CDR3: CATLSGQGNGYTF. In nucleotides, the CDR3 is TGTGCCACACTGTCGGGACAGGGTAATGGCTACACCTTC.